This T cell receptor (beta chain) emerged from a study of beta chain features in type 1 diabetes (dated by TCRdb to the late 2010s). A note on the overall study: No differences in mean age, gender distribution, total cell number or subset yield were found between patients and healthy donors. Regulatory and stem cell-like memory subsets were obtained from only 8 patients and roughly eight healthy donors, while naive and central memory subsets were obtained from all 30 or so donors. The study compared the TCRB repertoires of sorted circulating CD4+ T cell subsets in recently diagnosed type 1 diabetes patients with those in matched healthy donors. Across all samples, about 110 million sorted cells were examined, and cell number per subset correlated strongly with RNA yield. Paper-wide results and their limitations: At VDJ recombination sites, type 1 diabetes patients had fewer insertions and more deleted nucleotides, which implies abnormalities in thymic rearrangement. A moderate but significant shortening of TCRB CDR3 length was observed in type 1 diabetes patients in all four CD4+ subsets. Shorter templates might be favored by PCR, yet because patient and control samples were amplified and corrected together, any such skew would affect both groups equally. Naive, central memory and regulatory TCRB repertoires appeared to be more similar among patients than among healthy donors. Because the HLA sub-analyses included only small numbers of individuals, any influence of HLA type on TCRB rearrangement was left unresolved. Sequencing cDNA rather than genomic DNA could over-represent highly expressing activated cells, although activation and CD3 levels did not differ between groups.

The entire amount of isolated RNA was reverse transcribed using the High Capacity cDNA Reverse Transcription Kit, so the sequenced TCRB transcripts were expressed ones. Naive, central memory and regulatory T cell samples underwent deep immunoSEQ sequencing, averaging about 3.3 million total reads per sample. After sorted cells were lysed in RLT buffer, RNA was extracted with DNase-treated RNeasy Micro or Mini kits, with the choice depending on cell number. To prevent cross-contamination, every cell subset was processed on its own, while patient and healthy donor samples were processed together. TCRB sequences were amplified from cDNA with the immunoSEQ multiplex PCR, producing 87-bp fragments spanning the CDR3 region. Sequencing of the amplicons was done on the Illumina HiSeq platform. The original methods were these. PCR bias was corrected computationally using synthetic template baselines, and reads within Hamming distance 2 were collapsed, with unmergeable singletons discarded. Reads were aligned against IMGT so that V, D and J genes, CDR3 length and insertions or deletions at six rearrangement sites could be assigned. Within each subset, clonotype counts were normalized to the number of sorted cells before true diversity and Gini coefficients were calculated with the tcR R package. The overlap coefficient, calculated on TCRB nucleotide sequences, was used to measure repertoire sharing. Out-of-frame TCRB sequences from naive cells were analyzed as a proxy for the pre-selection repertoire. TCRdb retrieved this table from immuneACCESS and kept in-frame rearrangements only. Not all clones are present; in checked studies, unresolved V genes account for under half, and no reason is known for the remainder. Clone size and V and J calls were adopted from that table, with D and trimming inferred from the DNA. For this sample the table gives 250,000 to 300,000 clones, of which approximately 24% were detected only once. The ten largest clones represent around 0.011% of the sample.

This clone was detected only a few times. Its target antigen remains unknown. Base qualities are not recorded, but no much larger clone differs from it by a single base. Each donor gave one peripheral blood draw, averaging roughly 0.11 L, which was collected into heparinised tubes. Naive, central memory, regulatory and stem cell-like memory CD4+ T cells were sorted on a BD FACSAria II using a panel including CD45RO, CCR7, CD25, CD127, CD95 and CD27. All sorted populations exceeded 95% purity. PBMCs were isolated right away by Lymphoprep density gradient centrifugation and were stained directly, without culture. So that batch effects would be minimized, each experiment stained and sorted samples in pairs, pairing one healthy donor with one patient. V ends up 1 base short and J 6 bases short, with an unmatched junction base count of 8. Taken from the germline V gene (reference sequence), the CDR1 and CDR2 loops are LNHNV and YYDKDF. The CDR3, cysteine through phenylalanine, is 16 amino acids long. Kept here is only the CDR3 DNA, which spans 48 bases and is read in frame from base 1.

This chain is built from TRBV15 and TRBJ2-1; 8 nucleotides in the junction match TRBD2. The receptor was derived from a woman aged 30 to 39 with type 1 diabetes. Specimen: naive CD4+ T cells from blood. The cell subset or site label, read with the paper, signifies: true naive CD4+ T cells. The CDR3 in this case is CATSRGLSGSINEQFF. The DNA sequence is given as TGTGCCACCAGCAGAGGTCTCAGCGGGAGTATCAATGAGCAGTTCTTC.